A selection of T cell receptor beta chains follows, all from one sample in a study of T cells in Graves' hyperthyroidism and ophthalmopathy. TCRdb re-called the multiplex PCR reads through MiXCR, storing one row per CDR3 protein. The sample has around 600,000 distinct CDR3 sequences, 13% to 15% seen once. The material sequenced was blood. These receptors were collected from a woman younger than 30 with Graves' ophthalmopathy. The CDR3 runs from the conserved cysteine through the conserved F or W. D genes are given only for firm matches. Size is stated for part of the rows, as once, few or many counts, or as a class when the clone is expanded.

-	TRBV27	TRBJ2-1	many	CASSLSGNNEQFF	TGTGCCAGCAGTTTATCAGGGAACAATGAGCAGTTCTTC
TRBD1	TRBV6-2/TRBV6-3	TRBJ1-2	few	CASSRSTGEYGYTF	TGTGCCAGCAGTCGCTCCACAGGGGAATATGGCTACACCTTC
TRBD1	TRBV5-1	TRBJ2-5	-	CASRRRQGETQYF	TGCGCCAGCAGAAGAAGACAGGGCGAGACCCAGTACTTC
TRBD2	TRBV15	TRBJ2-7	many	CATSSVLAGRLLEYEQYF	TGTGCCACCAGCAGCGTCCTAGCGGGCCGCCTATTGGAGTACGAGCAGTACTTC
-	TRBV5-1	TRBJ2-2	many	CASSNVASPTGELFF	TGCGCCAGCTCAAATGTCGCTAGTCCCACCGGGGAGCTGTTTTTT
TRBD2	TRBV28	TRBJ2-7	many	CASWAAGRASYEQYF	TGTGCCAGCTGGGCAGCGGGGCGAGCCTCCTACGAGCAGTACTTC
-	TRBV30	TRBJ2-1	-	CACTPEVGEQFF	TGTGCCTGCACCCCGGAGGTAGGAGAGCAGTTCTTC
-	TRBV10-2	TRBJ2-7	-	CASSRQVGEQYF	TGCGCCAGCAGCAGACAGGTCGGCGAGCAGTACTTC
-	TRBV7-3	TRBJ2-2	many	CASSLILFDTGELFF	TGTGCCAGCAGCTTAATACTCTTCGACACCGGGGAGCTGTTTTTT
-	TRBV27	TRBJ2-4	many	CASSLSAKNIQYF	TGTGCCAGCAGTTTATCGGCCAAAAACATTCAGTACTTC
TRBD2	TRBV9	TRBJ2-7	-	CASSAYGTSGRASQYF	TGTGCCAGCAGCGCATACGGGACTAGCGGGAGGGCCTCGCAGTACTTC
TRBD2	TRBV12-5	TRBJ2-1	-	CASGLRAGDYNEQFF	TGTGCTAGTGGTTTAAGGGCGGGGGACTACAATGAGCAGTTCTTC
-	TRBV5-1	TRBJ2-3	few	CASSYRADTDTQYF	TGCGCCAGCAGCTACAGGGCTGACACAGATACGCAGTATTTT